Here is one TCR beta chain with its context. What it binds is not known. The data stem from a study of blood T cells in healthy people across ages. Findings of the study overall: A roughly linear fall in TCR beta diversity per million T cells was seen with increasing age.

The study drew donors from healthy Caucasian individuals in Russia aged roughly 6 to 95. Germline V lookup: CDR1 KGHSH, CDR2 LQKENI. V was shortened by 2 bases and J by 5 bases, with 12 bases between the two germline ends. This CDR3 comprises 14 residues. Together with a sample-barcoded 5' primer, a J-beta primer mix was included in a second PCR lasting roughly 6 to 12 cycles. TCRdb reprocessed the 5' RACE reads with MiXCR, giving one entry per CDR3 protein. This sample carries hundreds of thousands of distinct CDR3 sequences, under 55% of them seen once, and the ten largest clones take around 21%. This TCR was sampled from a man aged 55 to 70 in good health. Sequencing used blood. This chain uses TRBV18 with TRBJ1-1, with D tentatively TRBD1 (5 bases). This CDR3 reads CASSPNGGKTEAFF. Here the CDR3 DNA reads TGTGCCAGCTCACCAAATGGGGGTAAGACTGAAGCTTTCTTT.